The present T cell receptor beta chain was sequenced within a study of blood T cells in healthy people across ages. Study-wide findings and caveats: Shifts in expanded clonotypes may have been confounded by donor CMV status, which was unknown.

Each sample yielded at least 7 million isolated PBMCs. The authors extracted at least 6 micrograms of total RNA per sample. Primers used in a second PCR of about 6 to 11 cycles were a sample-barcoded 5' primer and a J-beta primer mix. One entry per CDR3 protein results from TCRdb running MiXCR on the 5' RACE reads. The table lists 650,000 to 700,000 distinct CDR3 sequences, approximately 52% of them singletons, with roughly 14% in the top ten. About this clonotype itself: Its antigen is unidentified.

This TCR came from a woman over 75 in good health. Sequencing used blood.

CDR3 sequence reads: CASSTRGSEQFF. The CDR3 DNA reads TGTGCCAGTAGTACTAGGGGAAGTGAGCAGTTCTTC. The rearrangement uses TRBV19 and TRBJ2-1; possibly TRBD1 for D (5 bases). Germline CDR1 and CDR2: LNHDA and SQIVND (reference sequence). Trimming removed 4 bases from V and 9 bases from J, with 10 bases in between. The CDR3 runs 12 residues.